A single sample is the source of the 27 T cell receptor beta chains below, sequenced in a study of PD-1 blockade in classical Hodgkin lymphoma. Assay: immunoSEQ multiplex PCR; the TCRdb copy retains only in-frame clones and omits some. This table has over 50,000 clones, approximately 90% appearing once. Regarding time point: cycle 4 day 1 (C4D1), after six to seven weeks of nivolumab. Brentuximab vedotin exposure varied, and every patient relapsed after autologous stem cell transplantation. Sequenced material: peripheral blood mononuclear cells (PBMCs), taken before the fourth cycle of nivolumab. Receptor source: a human donor with classical Hodgkin lymphoma.

CDR3: CAWGPTGASTQYF. CDR3 in DNA: TGTGCCTGGGGTCCGACTGGCGCTTCGACCCAGTACTTC. The chain combines TRBV30 with TRBJ2-5; D is ambiguous. The CDR3 is made up of 13 amino acids. V lost 5 bases to trimming and J lost 7 bases, with 17 bases between them. In germline, CDR1 is GTSNPN, CDR2 SVGIG (reference sequence). Drawing the rest from reference TRBV30 and TRBJ2-5, the complete variable domain is SQTIHQWPATLVQPVGSPLSLECTVEGTSNPNLYWYRQAAGRGLQLLFYSVGIGQISSEVPQNLSASRPQDRQFILSSKKLLLSDSGFYLCAWGPTGASTQYFGPGTRLLVL.

The chain joins TRBV10-2 to TRBJ1-3; perhaps TRBD1 as D (6 bases). V lost 7 bases, J lost 5 bases, and 24 bases lay in between. There are 17 residues in the CDR3. The germline CDR1 and CDR2 sequences are WSHSY and SAAADI. Here the CDR3 reads CASMENSGTTLRNTIYF. CDR3 DNA: TGCGCCAGCATGGAGAATTCCGGGACAACACTTAGAAACACCATATATTTT.

This chain links TRBV5-1 with TRBJ1-2; no definite D call. The CDR3 is 14 residues long. From germline, CDR1 is SGHRS and CDR2 YFSETQ. The V end was cut by 0 bases, the J end by 4 bases, with 10 bases between. CDR3 nucleotide sequence: TGCGCCAGCAGCTTGGAGGCAGCTACCTATGGCTACACCTTC. Its translation is CASSLEAATYGYTF.

The count of this clone is one. The V call is TRBV5-1, the J call TRBJ2-3; TRBD2 matches 8 bases. CDR3 size: 16 residues. CDR1 and CDR2 (germline): SGHRS, YFSETQ. V shed 1 base, J shed 1 base, and the junction held 5 bases outside the gene matches. The CDR3 nucleotides read TGCGCCAGCAGCTTGAACCAAGCGGGGGGCACAGATACGCAGTATTTT. Translating it yields CASSLNQAGGTDTQYF. Combining the CDR3 with reference TRBV5-1 and TRBJ2-3 gives the whole variable domain KAGVTQTPRYLIKTRGQQVTLSCSPISGHRSVSWYQQTPGQGLQFLFEYFSETQRNKGNFPGRFSGRQFSNSRSEMNVSTLELGDSALYLCASSLNQAGGTDTQYFGPGTRLTVL.

This chain connects TRBV5-1 to TRBJ1-2; D is possibly TRBD1 (5 bases). The CDR3 loop spans 15 amino acids. Trimming stripped 4 bases from V and 8 bases from J, with 21 bases between. Germline lookup yields CDR1 SGHRS and CDR2 YFSETQ. CDR3: CASSLYAGLQEGYTF. DNA for the CDR3: TGCGCCAGCAGCCTATACGCAGGGCTGCAGGAGGGCTACACCTTC.

The chain combines TRBV30 with TRBJ2-1; D not resolved. CDR3 length equals 11 residues. Germline CDR1 GTSNPN, CDR2 SVGIG (reference sequence). Trimming left V 5 bases short and J 3 bases short, with 5 bases between. The CDR3 nucleotides are TGTGCCTGGGATAACTACAATGAGCAGTTCTTC. Translating it yields CAWDNYNEQFF.

This clone has a handful of counts. The rearrangement uses TRBV19 and TRBJ1-2; D uncertain. V lost 7 bases, J lost 4 bases, and 16 bases lay in between. CDR1 and CDR2 (germline): LNHDA, SQIVND (reference sequence). This CDR3 has 14 residues. CDR3 nucleotide sequence: TGTGCCAGTACTGTAATCCCAGGCAGCTATGGCTACACCTTC. Translated: CASTVIPGSYGYTF.

This chain links TRBV5-1 with TRBJ2-1; 7 bases map to TRBD1. Germline loops: CDR1 SGHRS, CDR2 YFSETQ. Trimming at V came to 5 bases and at J to 4 bases, leaving 6 bases not matched to a gene. This CDR3 is built from 14 residues. Written as DNA, the CDR3 is TGCGCCAGCAGTGTCGACAGGGTGTACAATGAGCAGTTCTTC. As protein: CASSVDRVYNEQFF.

The chain links TRBV27 to TRBJ1-2; D might be TRBD1 (6 bases). The CDR3 has 13 residues. Trimming cost V 3 bases and J 8 bases, with 13 bases left between them. Germline assignment: CDR1 MNHEY and CDR2 SMNVEV (reference sequence). The CDR3 region is CASSFRGAQGYTF. The CDR3 DNA sequence: TGTGCCAGCAGTTTCCGGGGGGCGCAGGGCTACACCTTC.

This clone is a singleton in its sample. The J gene is TRBJ1-6, the V gene TRBV7-2, with D uncertain. The germline V gene encodes CDR1 SGHTA and CDR2 FQGNSA. The CDR3 covers 17 residues. The germline V and J ends were trimmed by 5 bases and 0 bases, with 14 bases remaining between them. This CDR3 is CASSVVRSFSYNSPLHF. The CDR3 coding sequence is TGTGCCAGCAGCGTAGTTCGGTCGTTCTCCTATAATTCACCCCTCCACTTT.

This sequence joins TRBV5-1 and TRBJ1-5; tentatively, D is TRBD1 (6 bases). CDR3 length: 15 residues. Between the trimmed V and J ends, which lost 1 base and 2 bases, there was a span of 10 bases. The germline V gene has CDR1 SGHRS and CDR2 YFSETQ. CDR3 region: CASSLRGERNQPQHF. The CDR3 DNA follows: TGCGCCAGCAGCTTGAGGGGGGAACGCAATCAGCCCCAGCATTTT. Combining the CDR3 with reference TRBV5-1 and TRBJ1-5 gives the whole variable domain KAGVTQTPRYLIKTRGQQVTLSCSPISGHRSVSWYQQTPGQGLQFLFEYFSETQRNKGNFPGRFSGRQFSNSRSEMNVSTLELGDSALYLCASSLRGERNQPQHFGDGTRLSIL.

The chain links TRBV5-1 to TRBJ2-2; D perhaps matches TRBD2 (6 bases). Germline V gene data show CDR1 as SGHRS and CDR2 as YFSETQ. Trimming left V 4 bases short and J 7 bases short, with 11 bases between. This CDR3 has 13 amino acids. CDR3 amino acids: CASSLTEGGELFF. The CDR3, as DNA: TGCGCCAGCAGCCTTACGGAGGGCGGGGAGCTGTTTTTT. Full variable domain (outside the CDR3, taken from reference TRBV5-1 and TRBJ2-2): KAGVTQTPRYLIKTRGQQVTLSCSPISGHRSVSWYQQTPGQGLQFLFEYFSETQRNKGNFPGRFSGRQFSNSRSEMNVSTLELGDSALYLCASSLTEGGELFFGEGSRLTVL.

By sample fraction, this clone is medium-sized. The chain couples TRBV2 to TRBJ1-4; D is unclear. CDR3 length: 15 residues. The germline CDR1 and CDR2 sequences are SNHLY and FYNNEI. V was clipped by 7 bases and J by 3 bases, with 15 bases between them. DNA of the CDR3: TGTGCCAGCATTAGAGGAACAACTTCTAATGAAAAACTGTTTTTT. It encodes CASIRGTTSNEKLFF. Variable domain in full (rest from reference TRBV2 and TRBJ1-4): EPEVTQTPSHQVTQMGQEVILRCVPISNHLYFYWYRQILGQKVEFLVSFYNNEISEKSEIFDDQFSVERPDGSNFTLKIRSTKLEDSAMYFCASIRGTTSNEKLFFGSGTQLSVL.

The V and J genes are TRBV4-2 and TRBJ2-7, with 11 bases fitting TRBD1. The germline V gene encodes CDR1 LGHNA and CDR2 YNFKEQ. The ends lost 5 bases at V and 7 bases at J; junction bases unmatched: 10. The CDR3 has 15 residues. CDR3 amino acids: CASSARTGGGLEQYF. The CDR3 region has the DNA TGTGCCAGCAGCGCCCGGACAGGGGGCGGCTTAGAGCAGTACTTC.

In this sample, this clone turned up once. The V and J genes are TRBV4-2 and TRBJ1-1; a possible D gene is TRBD1 (6 bases). V lost 1 base to trimming and J lost 3 bases, with 12 bases between them. The CDR3 has 15 amino acids. Per germline, CDR1 LGHNA and CDR2 YNFKEQ. The CDR3 region is CASSQAGGLYTEAFF. The CDR3 DNA follows: TGTGCCAGCAGCCAAGCGGGGGGCTTGTACACTGAAGCTTTCTTT.

The genes are TRBV30 and TRBJ1-1, with D unclear. This CDR3 region has 13 residues. V lost 3 bases to trimming and J lost 7 bases, with 15 bases between them. The germline CDR1 and CDR2 sequences are GTSNPN and SVGIG (reference sequence). CDR3 DNA sequence: TGTGCCTGGAGGGCCCCCGGGCCAGGTGAAGCTTTCTTT. Translating gives CAWRAPGPGEAFF.

The rearrangement joins TRBV5-1 to TRBJ2-3, with a weak D call TRBD1 (6 bases). Germline CDR1 reads SGHRS; CDR2 reads YFSETQ. The germline V and J ends were trimmed by 4 bases and 2 bases, with 11 bases remaining between them. CDR3 size: 14 residues. CDR3 in amino acids: CASSQGQLTDTQYF. The CDR3 DNA follows: TGCGCCAGCAGCCAAGGACAGCTCACAGATACGCAGTATTTT.

This chain links TRBV7-9 with TRBJ2-5; a weak D match, TRBD1 (6 bases). From germline, CDR1 is SEHNR and CDR2 FQNEAQ (reference sequence). This CDR3 is 14 amino acids long. V was shortened by 1 base and J by 4 bases, with 10 bases between the two germline ends. The CDR3 is CASSLVAGVETQYF. CDR3 in DNA: TGTGCCAGCAGCTTAGTGGCAGGGGTAGAGACCCAGTACTTC.

This chain uses TRBV7-9 with TRBJ1-2, with TRBD1 matching over 7 bases. The CDR3 is made up of 16 amino acids. Germline V gene data show CDR1 as SEHNR and CDR2 as FQNEAQ (reference sequence). J gave up 4 bases and V 5 bases, and 13 bases lay outside the gene matches. The DNA for the CDR3 is TGTGCCAGCAGCCCCAGCGGGGACAGCGGATTCTATGGCTACACCTTC. It encodes CASSPSGDSGFYGYTF.

The chain combines TRBV15 with TRBJ2-2, with TRBD1 identical over 8 bases. CDR3 size: 16 residues. Germline values: CDR1 LNHNV, CDR2 YYDKDF (reference sequence). The junction had 7 bases not matched to a gene; V was cut back by 1 base and J by 6 bases. In DNA form, the CDR3 reads TGTGCCACCAGCAGAGGTGGACAGGGCCCCCCCGGGGAGCTGTTTTTT. As protein: CATSRGGQGPPGELFF.

The J gene is TRBJ1-2, the V gene TRBV14; 7 positions match TRBD1. Germline V CDR1 and CDR2: SGHDN, FVKESK. V gave up 1 base and J gave up 4 bases; unmatched junction bases: 3. The CDR3 runs 14 residues. The CDR3 nucleotides are TGTGCCAGCAGCCAAGTAGGGGGCAGCTATGGCTACACCTTC. Amino acids: CASSQVGGSYGYTF.

The chain carries TRBV18 and TRBJ1-6; 8 bases map to TRBD1. This CDR3 region has 18 residues. V was clipped by 5 bases and J by 5 bases; unmatched bases: 14. Germline V gives CDR1 KGHSH, CDR2 LQKENI. CDR3 residues: CASSAAGGRPLDNSPLHF. DNA for the CDR3: TGTGCCAGCTCAGCCGCAGGGGGCCGGCCTCTGGATAATTCACCCCTCCACTTT. Combining the CDR3 with reference TRBV18 and TRBJ1-6 gives the whole variable domain NAGVMQNPRHLVRRRGQEARLRCSPMKGHSHVYWYRQLPEEGLKFMVYLQKENIIDESGMPKERFSAEFPKEGPSILRIQQVVRGDSAAYFCASSAAGGRPLDNSPLHFGNGTRLTVT.

The V gene is TRBV9, the J gene TRBJ2-3, with 12 bases lining up with TRBD2. CDR3 length equals 17 residues. CDR1 is SGDLS, CDR2 YYNGEE, per germline. Trimming took 4 bases from V and 6 from J; bases not matched to a gene: 12. CDR3 protein: CASSTSIGGTSGDTQYF. The CDR3 DNA reads TGTGCCAGCAGCACCTCTATAGGGGGGACTAGCGGGGATACGCAGTATTTT. Variable domain in full (rest from reference TRBV9 and TRBJ2-3): DSGVTQTPKHLITATGQRVTLRCSPRSGDLSVYWYQQSLDQGLQFLIQYYNGEERAKGNILERFSAQQFPDLHSELNLSSLELGDSALYFCASSTSIGGTSGDTQYFGPGTRLTVL.

V usage is TRBV5-1 and J usage is TRBJ1-3; D uncertain. This CDR3 comprises 16 residues. V was pared by 4 bases and J by 0 bases, with 14 bases between. Germline V gene lookup returns CDR1 SGHRS and CDR2 YFSETQ. The CDR3: CASSPNADVSGNTIYF. The CDR3 DNA reads TGCGCCAGCAGCCCCAACGCGGACGTCTCTGGAAACACCATATATTTT.

J is TRBJ1-6 and V is TRBV19; 10 nucleotides align to TRBD1. The CDR3 consists of 14 residues. CDR1 is LNHDA and CDR2 is SQIVND in the germline V gene (reference sequence). The V segment lost 8 bases and the J segment 3 bases; nucleotides outside the gene matches: 1. The CDR3 region has the DNA TGTGCCAGTGGGGACAGGGGCTATAATTCACCCCTCCACTTT. Protein sequence: CASGDRGYNSPLHF.

The chain employs TRBV19 and TRBJ2-5; 8 bases align to TRBD1. Trimming at V came to 5 bases and at J to 5 bases, leaving 10 bases not matched to a gene. The CDR3 extends over 15 amino acids. Germline V gene data show CDR1 as LNHDA and CDR2 as SQIVND (reference sequence). DNA for the CDR3: TGTGCCAGTAGTTCGGGGACAGGTCAAGGTGAGACCCAGTACTTC. It encodes CASSSGTGQGETQYF.

The V gene is TRBV6-5, the J gene TRBJ2-7; 10 bases align to TRBD1. The CDR3 has 13 amino acids. Germline loops: CDR1 MNHEY, CDR2 SVGAGI. Germline trimming cut 4 bases from V and 4 bases from J; bases unmatched to any gene: 1. DNA of the CDR3: TGTGCCAGCAGTTGGACAGGGGGTTACGAGCAGTACTTC. Protein sequence: CASSWTGGYEQYF.